The sequence of this T cell receptor beta chain was determined in a study of PD-L1 blockade in urothelial cancer. About the research overall: Before enrollment, 0 to 3 chemotherapy regimens had been given to patients.

Using immunoSEQ multiplex PCR, the repertoire was profiled, and TCRdb retains in-frame clones only, with some absent. The top ten hold 1.5% to 2% of the sample, which has around 50,000 clones, about 85% seen once. The CDR3 sequence is 15 residues long. V lost 0 bases to trimming and J lost 5 bases, with 13 bases between them. In germline, CDR1 is LGHNA, CDR2 YNFKEQ. The time point here: peripheral blood 6 weeks after treatment start. The TCR was taken from a man between 45 and 60 years old with urothelial cancer. This chain links TRBV4-2 with TRBJ1-2; D is undetermined. The sequenced sample was PBMCs, obtained around atezolizumab (anti-PD-L1) treatment. Written as DNA, the CDR3 is TGTGCCAGCAGCCAAGATTTTTCATCGGGGTATGGCTACACCTTC. Amino acids: CASSQDFSSGYGYTF.